A selection of T cell receptor beta chains follows, all from one sample in a study of cytomegalovirus exposure and HLA in healthy donors. Libraries were prepared by immunoSEQ multiplex PCR; TCRdb keeps only in-frame clonotypes and omits some of them. The sample holds about 230,000 clones, approximately 84% seen once. Source material: PBMCs. These receptors all stem from a woman aged 40 to 50 in good health and CMV-seronegative. Each CDR3 is given with its conserved first and last residue. Each record gives: clone size, D gene, V gene, J gene, CDR3 protein, CDR3 DNA. D genes are given only for firm matches. A clone size is listed for some rows: how often the clone was seen (once, few, many), or a class if it is expanded.

clone size: once; D gene: .; V gene: TRBV5-6; J gene: TRBJ2-3; CDR3 protein: CASRKQGPYTDTQYF; CDR3 DNA: TGTGCCAGCAGGAAACAGGGCCCCTACACAGATACGCAGTATTTT
clone size: few; D gene: .; V gene: TRBV29-1; J gene: TRBJ1-1; CDR3 protein: CSVHEPSIDTEAFF; CDR3 DNA: TGCAGCGTTCATGAACCTTCTATAGACACTGAAGCTTTCTTT
clone size: .; D gene: .; V gene: TRBV7-9; J gene: TRBJ2-7; CDR3 protein: CASGDPGTASYEQYF; CDR3 DNA: TGTGCCAGCGGCGACCCGGGAACCGCATCCTACGAGCAGTACTTC
clone size: .; D gene: .; V gene: TRBV4-1; J gene: TRBJ1-5; CDR3 protein: CASSQVGRPGERSKDQPQHF; CDR3 DNA: TGCGCCAGCAGCCAAGTCGGGAGGCCAGGGGAAAGATCGAAGGATCAGCCCCAGCATTTT
clone size: .; D gene: TRBD2; V gene: TRBV7-2; J gene: TRBJ2-5; CDR3 protein: CASSQGTSGGLETQYF; CDR3 DNA: TGTGCCAGCAGCCAGGGGACTAGCGGGGGGCTAGAGACCCAGTACTTC
clone size: few; D gene: .; V gene: TRBV6-6; J gene: TRBJ1-6; CDR3 protein: CASRVSPDSPLHF; CDR3 DNA: TGTGCCAGCCGCGTCTCTCCGGATTCACCCCTCCACTTT
clone size: .; D gene: .; V gene: TRBV19; J gene: TRBJ1-5; CDR3 protein: CASSIEPGVGNQPQHF; CDR3 DNA: TGTGCCAGTAGTATAGAGCCGGGAGTCGGCAATCAGCCCCAGCATTTT
clone size: .; D gene: .; V gene: TRBV28; J gene: TRBJ2-7; CDR3 protein: CASSLTGTPYEQYF; CDR3 DNA: TGTGCCAGCAGCTTAACCGGGACACCCTACGAGCAGTACTTC
clone size: .; D gene: .; V gene: TRBV7-2; J gene: TRBJ2-1; CDR3 protein: CASSLDGDNEQFF; CDR3 DNA: TGTGCCAGCAGCTTAGACGGTGACAATGAGCAGTTCTTC
clone size: .; D gene: .; V gene: TRBV7-3; J gene: TRBJ1-1; CDR3 protein: CASSVFGRENTEAFF; CDR3 DNA: TGTGCCAGCAGCGTTTTCGGCAGGGAGAACACTGAAGCTTTCTTT
clone size: .; D gene: TRBD1; V gene: TRBV28; J gene: TRBJ1-4; CDR3 protein: CASSLSGQGNEKLFF; CDR3 DNA: TGTGCCAGCAGTCTCAGCGGACAGGGTAATGAAAAACTGTTTTTT
clone size: .; D gene: TRBD1; V gene: TRBV7-9; J gene: TRBJ1-2; CDR3 protein: CASSLADRAYGYTF; CDR3 DNA: TGTGCCAGCAGCTTAGCGGACAGGGCGTACGGCTACACCTTC
clone size: few; D gene: .; V gene: TRBV5-6; J gene: TRBJ1-1; CDR3 protein: CASSLPTGFTEAFF; CDR3 DNA: TGTGCCAGCAGCTTGCCAACAGGGTTCACTGAAGCTTTCTTT
clone size: .; D gene: .; V gene: TRBV6-6; J gene: TRBJ2-3; CDR3 protein: CASSYSTGDTQYF; CDR3 DNA: TGTGCCAGCAGTTACTCCACAGGGGATACGCAGTATTTT
clone size: once; D gene: .; V gene: TRBV6-1; J gene: TRBJ1-2; CDR3 protein: CASSERGSYGYTF; CDR3 DNA: TGTGCCAGCAGTGAGCGGGGTAGCTATGGCTACACCTTC
clone size: .; D gene: TRBD1; V gene: TRBV28; J gene: TRBJ1-2; CDR3 protein: CASSSLLDRARGYTF; CDR3 DNA: TGTGCCAGCAGTTCCCTACTCGACAGGGCGCGAGGCTACACCTTC
clone size: .; D gene: .; V gene: TRBV5-1; J gene: TRBJ1-4; CDR3 protein: CASSFAGTRTNEKLFF; CDR3 DNA: TGCGCCAGCAGCTTCGCCGGGACACGGACTAATGAAAAACTGTTTTTT
clone size: .; D gene: .; V gene: TRBV4-3; J gene: TRBJ2-5; CDR3 protein: CASSQDPGVWSETQYF; CDR3 DNA: TGCGCCAGCAGCCAGGACCCAGGGGTTTGGTCAGAGACCCAGTACTTC
clone size: .; D gene: .; V gene: TRBV29-1; J gene: TRBJ1-1; CDR3 protein: CSVVLRGFIGGRGSSEAFF; CDR3 DNA: TGCAGCGTTGTTCTCAGGGGTTTCATCGGCGGACGGGGATCTTCTGAAGCTTTCTTT
clone size: .; D gene: .; V gene: TRBV30; J gene: TRBJ1-1; CDR3 protein: CAWSVQGRSNTEAFF; CDR3 DNA: TGTGCCTGGAGTGTACAGGGCAGGTCGAACACTGAAGCTTTCTTT
clone size: .; D gene: .; V gene: TRBV2; J gene: TRBJ1-5; CDR3 protein: CASTRQDVGNQPQHF; CDR3 DNA: TGTGCCAGCACAAGACAGGACGTGGGCAACCAGCCCCAGCATTTT
clone size: few; D gene: .; V gene: TRBV21-1; J gene: TRBJ1-4; CDR3 protein: CASSNRSSGGALKLFF; CDR3 DNA: TGTGCCAGCAGCAATCGATCGTCCGGGGGGGCTTTAAAACTGTTTTTT
clone size: .; D gene: TRBD1; V gene: TRBV5-1; J gene: TRBJ1-1; CDR3 protein: CASSYTGTGNTEAFF; CDR3 DNA: TGCGCCAGCAGTTATACCGGGACAGGGAACACTGAAGCTTTCTTT
clone size: few; D gene: .; V gene: TRBV5-6; J gene: TRBJ1-4; CDR3 protein: CASSLYAGSEKLFF; CDR3 DNA: TGTGCCAGCAGCTTGTACGCAGGCAGTGAAAAACTGTTTTTT
clone size: .; D gene: .; V gene: TRBV5-6; J gene: TRBJ2-7; CDR3 protein: CASSLASSSYEQYF; CDR3 DNA: TGTGCCAGCAGCTTGGCTTCGAGCTCCTACGAGCAGTACTTC
clone size: .; D gene: .; V gene: TRBV23-1; J gene: TRBJ2-3; CDR3 protein: CASSLWGGDTTRTDTQYF; CDR3 DNA: TGCGCCAGCAGTCTTTGGGGGGGGGACACTACAAGGACAGATACGCAGTATTTT
clone size: .; D gene: TRBD2; V gene: TRBV19; J gene: TRBJ2-3; CDR3 protein: CASSRSKTSGGALTDTQYF; CDR3 DNA: TGTGCCAGTAGTAGATCAAAAACTAGCGGGGGGGCACTAACAGATACGCAGTATTTT
clone size: .; D gene: .; V gene: TRBV7-9; J gene: TRBJ1-4; CDR3 protein: CASSFTGYATNEKLFF; CDR3 DNA: TGTGCCAGCAGCTTTACAGGGTACGCAACTAATGAAAAACTGTTTTTT
clone size: .; D gene: .; V gene: TRBV15; J gene: TRBJ1-3; CDR3 protein: CATSMGSSGNTIYF; CDR3 DNA: TGTGCCACCAGTATGGGGAGCTCTGGAAACACCATATATTTT
clone size: .; D gene: .; V gene: TRBV7-2; J gene: TRBJ2-1; CDR3 protein: CASSPTGSIYNEQFF; CDR3 DNA: TGTGCCAGCAGCCCGACGGGTAGTATCTACAATGAGCAGTTCTTC
clone size: .; D gene: TRBD1; V gene: TRBV7-9; J gene: TRBJ1-4; CDR3 protein: CASSLGRGATNEKLFF; CDR3 DNA: TGTGCCAGCAGCTTAGGCAGGGGGGCAACTAATGAAAAACTGTTTTTT
clone size: .; D gene: .; V gene: TRBV20-1; J gene: TRBJ1-5; CDR3 protein: CSASSSQPQHF; CDR3 DNA: TGCAGTGCTAGTTCAAGCCAGCCCCAGCATTTT
clone size: .; D gene: .; V gene: TRBV30; J gene: TRBJ2-7; CDR3 protein: CAWSNTGTFSYEQYF; CDR3 DNA: TGTGCCTGGAGTAATACAGGCACATTCTCCTACGAGCAGTACTTC
clone size: once; D gene: .; V gene: TRBV5-4; J gene: TRBJ2-7; CDR3 protein: CASSSSYEQYF; CDR3 DNA: TGTGCCAGCAGCTCCTCCTACGAGCAGTACTTC
clone size: few; D gene: .; V gene: TRBV10-3; J gene: TRBJ2-2; CDR3 protein: CAISEDSTGELFF; CDR3 DNA: TGTGCCATCAGTGAGGACAGCACCGGGGAGCTGTTTTTT
clone size: .; D gene: TRBD1; V gene: TRBV19; J gene: TRBJ1-1; CDR3 protein: CASSIQGGSGGTEAFF; CDR3 DNA: TGTGCCAGTAGTATACAGGGGGGTTCTGGTGGCACTGAAGCTTTCTTT
clone size: .; D gene: TRBD1; V gene: TRBV6-5; J gene: TRBJ2-7; CDR3 protein: CASSTDRAYEQYF; CDR3 DNA: TGTGCCAGCAGTACCGACAGGGCCTACGAGCAGTACTTC
clone size: .; D gene: TRBD1; V gene: TRBV2; J gene: TRBJ2-5; CDR3 protein: CASSNQGTVQETQYF; CDR3 DNA: TGTGCCAGCAGCAACCAAGGGACAGTTCAAGAGACCCAGTACTTC
clone size: .; D gene: TRBD1; V gene: TRBV7-9; J gene: TRBJ2-7; CDR3 protein: CASSWGQNEQYF; CDR3 DNA: TGTGCCAGCAGCTGGGGACAGAACGAGCAGTACTTC
clone size: .; D gene: TRBD1; V gene: TRBV13; J gene: TRBJ1-5; CDR3 protein: CASSLTGDQPQHF; CDR3 DNA: TGTGCCAGCAGCTTAACAGGGGATCAGCCCCAGCATTTT
clone size: .; D gene: .; V gene: TRBV2; J gene: TRBJ1-4; CDR3 protein: CASSGAGSEEKLFF; CDR3 DNA: TGTGCCAGCAGTGGAGCCGGGTCCGAAGAAAAACTGTTTTTT
clone size: .; D gene: TRBD2; V gene: TRBV18; J gene: TRBJ2-1; CDR3 protein: CASSPPGLAGVSQYNEQFF; CDR3 DNA: TGTGCCAGCTCACCACCGGGACTAGCGGGGGTGTCTCAATACAATGAGCAGTTCTTC
clone size: .; D gene: .; V gene: TRBV7-6; J gene: TRBJ1-3; CDR3 protein: CASSLTSSRLGAGNTIYF; CDR3 DNA: TGTGCCAGCAGCTTAACCTCGTCCAGGCTGGGCGCTGGAAACACCATATATTTT
clone size: .; D gene: TRBD2; V gene: TRBV7-8; J gene: TRBJ2-2; CDR3 protein: CASSLNFGGLAGELFF; CDR3 DNA: TGTGCCAGCAGCTTAAATTTCGGGGGGTTAGCCGGGGAGCTGTTTTTT
clone size: .; D gene: TRBD1; V gene: TRBV5-1; J gene: TRBJ1-4; CDR3 protein: CASSSWTGNNEKLFF; CDR3 DNA: TGCGCCAGCAGCTCCTGGACAGGGAATAATGAAAAACTGTTTTTT
clone size: .; D gene: .; V gene: TRBV9; J gene: TRBJ2-3; CDR3 protein: CASSSLREQYF; CDR3 DNA: TGTGCCAGCAGCTCTCTCCGGGAGCAGTATTTT
clone size: .; D gene: .; V gene: TRBV7-9; J gene: TRBJ2-5; CDR3 protein: CASSLVGGQETQYF; CDR3 DNA: TGTGCCAGCAGCTTAGTCGGGGGCCAAGAGACCCAGTACTTC
clone size: once; D gene: TRBD1; V gene: TRBV12-5; J gene: TRBJ1-2; CDR3 protein: CASGLGTGSHYGYTF; CDR3 DNA: TGTGCTAGTGGTTTGGGGACAGGTTCTCACTATGGCTACACCTTC
clone size: .; D gene: .; V gene: TRBV7-9; J gene: TRBJ2-2; CDR3 protein: CASGHGGSLNTGELFF; CDR3 DNA: TGTGCCAGCGGCCATGGGGGCTCCCTTAACACCGGGGAGCTGTTTTTT